The clone carrying this T cell receptor (beta chain) appeared once. No antigen is known for it. A clone one base away is much larger, so this may be a read error. The CDR3 contains 14 residues. Trimming pared 3 bases from V and 2 bases from J, leaving 11 bases between. Germline V lookup: CDR1 SGHVS, CDR2 FQNEAQ. Samples came from axillary lymph nodes draining the breast cancer. The data were obtained in a study of breast tumors, draining lymph nodes, adjacent tissues. Study-wide points: Data fit most tumor T cells coming from lymph node, expanding in tumor. Tumor T cell lymph node origin was a supported hypothesis, not proven. Compared with lymph nodes, tumors were less diverse; compared with nontumor tissue, more. Luminal-like breast cancer showed significantly greater tumor-nontumor repertoire similarity than basal-like breast cancer did.

MiXCR was run by TCRdb on the multiplex PCR reads, yielding one entry per CDR3 protein. The sample has roughly 120,000 distinct CDR3 sequences; just under 20% are singletons. The chain uses TRBV7-8 and TRBJ2-7; tentatively, D is TRBD2 (5 bases). This clonotype was sampled from a female donor with breast cancer. Some clones in this sample may be carry-over from other donors' samples. Sequencing was performed on axillary lymph node tissue. This CDR3 reads CASSFKGDAYEQYF. The CDR3 nucleotides are TGTGCCAGCAGCTTTAAGGGAGACGCCTACGAGCAGTACTTC. The full variable domain, in which reference TRBV7-8 and TRBJ2-7 provide the parts outside the CDR3, is GAGVSQSPRYKVAKRGQDVALRCDPISGHVSLFWYQQALGQGPEFLTYFQNEAQLDKSGLPSDRFFAERPEGSVSTLKIQRTQQEDSAVYLCASSFKGDAYEQYFGPGTRLTVT.